A single sample is the source of the 16 T cell receptor beta chains below, sequenced in a study of beta chain features in type 1 diabetes. Expressed TCRB transcripts got sequenced, as all isolated RNA was reverse transcribed. Produced via immunoSEQ multiplex PCR; TCRdb's table is partial and in-frame only. The sample holds about 620,000 clones; roughly a sixth are singletons and the top ten take approximately 0.099%. Sequenced sample: naive CD4+ T cells from blood. The receptor set was obtained from a man in his late teens or twenties in good health.

The V gene is TRBV5-1, the J gene TRBJ2-3; D gene uncertain. Germline V CDR1 and CDR2: SGHRS, YFSETQ. This CDR3 contains 13 residues. V was trimmed by 0 bases and J by 4 bases, leaving 6 bases between them. CDR3 protein: CASSLVAPDTQYF. CDR3 bases: TGCGCCAGCAGCTTGGTGGCCCCAGATACGCAGTATTTT.

This clone was observed a handful of times. Distinct nucleotide sequences in the sample also encode this CDR3. This chain connects TRBV7-2 to TRBJ1-1, with TRBD1 as a possible D gene (6 bases). Trimming cost V 5 bases and J 4 bases, with 11 bases left between them. Germline V gene data show CDR1 as SGHTA and CDR2 as FQGNSA. The CDR3 is 13 residues long. CDR3 loop: CASSPGGGTEAFF. In DNA form, the CDR3 reads TGTGCCAGCAGCCCCGGGGGCGGCACTGAAGCTTTCTTT. Drawing the rest from reference TRBV7-2 and TRBJ1-1, the complete variable domain is GAGVSQSPSNKVTEKGKDVELRCDPISGHTALYWYRQSLGQGLEFLIYFQGNSAPDKSGLPSDRFSAERTGGSVSTLTIQRTQQEDSAVYLCASSPGGGTEAFFGQGTRLTVV.

The chain employs TRBV5-1 and TRBJ2-2; 7 positions agree with TRBD2. Looked up from germline, CDR1 is SGHRS and CDR2 is YFSETQ. There are 17 residues in the CDR3. V trimming: 4 bases; J trimming: 4 bases; junction bases outside the gene matches: 13. CDR3: CASSPIPGLPSTGELFF. CDR3 DNA: TGCGCCAGCAGCCCAATTCCGGGACTACCGAGCACCGGGGAGCTGTTTTTT.

This clone was seen a few times. V usage is TRBV4-3 and J usage is TRBJ1-2, with TRBD1 matching 10 bases. The V gene's germline CDR1 is LGHNA and CDR2 YSLEER. The CDR3 spans 15 residues. V was clipped by 4 bases and J by 1 base; unmatched bases: 3. CDR3 loop: CASSRGTGVNYGYTF. The CDR3 DNA sequence: TGCGCCAGCAGCCGAGGGACAGGGGTTAACTATGGCTACACCTTC.

J is TRBJ1-2 and V is TRBV7-9; TRBD1 aligns across 8 bases. Unmatched junction bases numbered 5, after V lost 4 bases and J lost 7 bases. From germline, CDR1 is SEHNR and CDR2 FQNEAQ (reference sequence). The CDR3 spans 13 residues. The CDR3 here is CASSSQGARGYTF. The CDR3 coding sequence is TGTGCCAGCAGCTCGCAGGGGGCGCGTGGCTACACCTTC.

This clone was seen more than once but under ten times. The V gene is TRBV7-2, the J gene TRBJ2-1, with 15 nucleotides matching TRBD2. CDR3 size: 16 residues. Germline values: CDR1 SGHTA, CDR2 FQGNSA. Trimming removed 5 bases from V and 7 bases from J; junction bases left unmatched: 6. The DNA of the CDR3 is TGTGCCAGCAGCCAGGGACTAGCGGGAGGACAGAATGAGCAGTTCTTC. Protein: CASSQGLAGGQNEQFF.

This clone was counted only a few times. The chain links TRBV9 to TRBJ2-7, with D possibly being TRBD1 or TRBD2 (6 bases each). This CDR3 has 14 amino acids. Germline V gene sequence: CDR1 SGDLS, CDR2 YYNGEE. V was cut by 4 bases and J by 2 bases, with 13 bases left in between. CDR3 sequence (DNA): TGTGCCAGCAGCCCCGTGGAGGGGGCCTACGAGCAGTACTTC. Translation: CASSPVEGAYEQYF.

This chain uses TRBV6-1 with TRBJ2-2; no definite D call. The length of the CDR3 is 13 residues. From germline, CDR1 is MNHNS and CDR2 SASEGT. The V end was cut by 6 bases, the J end by 4 bases, with 9 bases between. CDR3 residues: CASSVDFTGELFF. The CDR3 nucleotides are TGTGCCAGCAGCGTTGACTTCACCGGGGAGCTGTTTTTT.

There are many counts of this clone. This chain connects TRBV28 to TRBJ2-5, with no clear D. The CDR3 covers 14 residues. Deletions cut 2 bases from V and 2 bases from J, with 9 bases between. CDR1 MDHEN and CDR2 SYDVKM come from the germline V gene. CDR3 DNA: TGTGCCAGCAGTTTAAGGCAGTTACAAGAGACCCAGTACTTC. Translated, it gives CASSLRQLQETQYF.

Points on this clone: The same CDR3 also results from other DNA sequences found in this sample. The CDR3, as DNA: TGTGCCAGCAGCGTAGCGGGGGGGCGAGATACGCAGTATTTT. This gives the protein CASSVAGGRDTQYF. The chain joins TRBV9 to TRBJ2-3; 8 positions match TRBD2. J gave up 5 bases and V 0 bases, and 2 bases lay outside the gene matches. This CDR3 is 14 amino acids long. Germline CDR1 is SGDLS and CDR2 is YYNGEE.

The V and J genes are TRBV19 and TRBJ2-1, with 13 bases aligning to TRBD2. The CDR3 runs 17 residues. The germline V gene encodes CDR1 LNHDA and CDR2 SQIVND (reference sequence). V gave up 7 bases and J gave up 5 bases; unmatched junction bases: 11. In nucleotides, the CDR3 is TGTGCCAGTACCCCGGAGACTAGCGGGAGGAGCGACAATGAGCAGTTCTTC. Translated, it gives CASTPETSGRSDNEQFF. The entire variable domain, with the rest obtained from reference TRBV19 and TRBJ2-1, is as follows: DGGITQSPKYLFRKEGQNVTLSCEQNLNHDAMYWYRQDPGQGLRLIYYSQIVNDFQKGDIAEGYSVSREKKESFPLTVTSAQKNPTAFYLCASTPETSGRSDNEQFFGPGTRLTVL.

This chain's CDR3 is CASSIAPRGLYEQYF. The CDR3 coding sequence is TGTGCCAGCAGCATCGCCCCACGGGGTCTGTACGAGCAGTACTTC. The genes are TRBV7-2 and TRBJ2-7; possibly TRBD2 for D (5 bases). Germline V gene sequence: CDR1 SGHTA, CDR2 FQGNSA. The CDR3 has 15 amino acids. Between the trimmed V and J ends, which lost 5 bases and 4 bases, there was a span of 18 bases. Full variable domain (remainder filled in from reference TRBV7-2 and TRBJ2-7): GAGVSQSPSNKVTEKGKDVELRCDPISGHTALYWYRQSLGQGLEFLIYFQGNSAPDKSGLPSDRFSAERTGGSVSTLTIQRTQQEDSAVYLCASSIAPRGLYEQYFGPGTRLTVT.

The genes are TRBV29-1 and TRBJ1-5; a possible D gene is TRBD1 (5 bases). Germline V gene sequence: CDR1 SQVTM, CDR2 ANQGSEA. The CDR3 sequence is 14 residues long. The V gene lost 5 bases and the J gene lost 3 bases, with 14 bases spanning the gap. The CDR3 sequence is CSVSPGASNQPQHF. The DNA for the CDR3 is TGCAGCGTTTCCCCCGGGGCTTCCAATCAGCCCCAGCATTTT.

This clone came up many times. CDR3: CASREAGGPGETQYF. The CDR3 bases are TGTGCCAGCAGAGAAGCGGGGGGGCCTGGGGAGACCCAGTACTTC. J is TRBJ2-5 and V is TRBV25-1; 10 bases align to TRBD2. Germline V gives CDR1 MGHDK, CDR2 SYGVNS. The CDR3 sequence is 15 residues long. V dropped 6 bases and J dropped 5; count of bases not matched to a gene: 9.

There are many counts of this clone. The rearrangement links TRBV4-3 to TRBJ2-1, with 9 bases aligning to TRBD1. The V and J ends lost 2 bases and 6 bases, in that order; junction bases with no gene match: 11. This CDR3 has 17 residues. Germline assignment: CDR1 LGHNA and CDR2 YSLEER. CDR3 DNA: TGCGCCAGCAGCCAACGCTTGGGACAGGGAGTGAGCAATGAGCAGTTCTTC. Translated, it gives CASSQRLGQGVSNEQFF.

The chain combines TRBV6-5 with TRBJ2-3; no definite D call. The CDR3 has 13 residues. V was clipped by 7 bases and J by 0 bases, with 8 bases between them. Germline loops: CDR1 MNHEY, CDR2 SVGAGI. The CDR3 is CASTPTSTDTQYF. Here the CDR3 DNA reads TGTGCCAGCACTCCTACCAGCACAGATACGCAGTATTTT.